This T cell receptor (beta chain) was retrieved from a study of control samples from healthy donors and cancer patients. J lost 2 bases, V lost 4 bases, and 14 bases had no gene match. This CDR3 has 19 amino acids. The germline V gene has CDR1 SGHRS and CDR2 YFSETQ. Clones were read by immunoSEQ multiplex PCR, and TCRdb kept only the in-frame ones, dropping some. The sample shows 350,000 to 450,000 clones, more than 80% of them seen only once. This sequence was found in a man aged 40-49 years with head and neck cancer. The chain joins TRBV5-1 to TRBJ2-6, with TRBD1 identical over 8 bases. Sequencing used PBMCs. The CDR3 reads CASSSRQGRQGPGANVLTF. DNA for the CDR3: TGCGCCAGCAGCAGTAGACAGGGGCGGCAGGGTCCTGGGGCCAACGTCCTGACTTTC.